This T cell receptor (beta chain) was observed in a study of metastatic and nonmetastatic thyroid tumors. No treatment had been given to any patient before thyroid surgery. TCRdb re-called the PCR reads through MiXCR. The data contain about 40,000 clones, about 17% of them singletons. This clone was observed many times. The CDR3 extends over 12 amino acids. In germline, CDR1 is SGHRS, CDR2 YFSETQ. Losses at the gene ends were 4 bases for V and 8 bases for J; bases not matched to a gene: 3. The sample was blood. J is TRBJ1-2 and V is TRBV5-1; 9 positions agree with TRBD1. The sequence was collected from a female donor with papillary thyroid cancer or a benign thyroid nodule (not recorded which). Some clones in this sample may be carry-over from other donors' samples. For the CDR3, the DNA is TGCGCCAGCAGCCCGACAGGGGGAGGCTACACCTTC. Translating gives CASSPTGGGYTF.